The 19 T cell receptor beta chains in this list originate from one sample, sequenced in a study of blood T cell repertoires in COVID-19. Profiling relied on immunoSEQ multiplex PCR, and the TCRdb table lists in-frame clones only, not all of them. The data contain fewer than 200,000 clones, 75% to 80% of them singletons. The specimen was peripheral blood. Source of these receptors: a woman between 45 and 65 years old with active or convalescent COVID-19.

The J gene is TRBJ1-3, the V gene TRBV5-6; TRBD1 is a possible D gene (6 bases). Per germline, CDR1 SGHDT and CDR2 YYEEEE. This CDR3 is built from 16 residues. Trimming shortened V by 2 bases and J by 0 bases, and 12 bases separated the two germline ends. This CDR3 reads CASSFLQGHSGNTIYF. CDR3 coding DNA: TGTGCCAGCAGCTTCTTACAGGGCCACTCTGGAAACACCATATATTTT. The full variable domain, rest sourced from reference TRBV5-6 and TRBJ1-3, is DAGVTQSPTHLIKTRGQQVTLRCSPKSGHDTVSWYQQALGQGPQFIFQYYEEEERQRGNFPDRFSGHQFPNYSSELNVNALLLGDSALYLCASSFLQGHSGNTIYFGEGSWLTVV.

The chain employs TRBV11-3 and TRBJ2-7, with 9 bases identical to TRBD1. The germline CDR1 and CDR2 sequences are SGHNT and YENEEA. V gave up 8 bases and J gave up 1 base; unmatched junction bases: 9. The CDR3 is made up of 15 amino acids. The CDR3 DNA sequence: TGTGCCAGCGGCCAAACCGGGACAGGGTCCTACGAGCAGTACTTC. Protein product: CASGQTGTGSYEQYF.

This chain uses TRBV11-2 with TRBJ2-3; D might be TRBD2 (5 bases). V was pared by 1 base and J by 0 bases, with 14 bases between. The CDR3 extends over 17 amino acids. From germline, CDR1 is SGHAT and CDR2 FQNNGV. CDR3 amino acids: CASSLGGQSSSTDTQYF. Here the CDR3 DNA reads TGTGCCAGCAGCTTAGGAGGGCAGTCCTCTAGCACAGATACGCAGTATTTT. The whole variable domain, filled in from reference TRBV11-2 and TRBJ2-3, reads EAGVAQSPRYKIIEKRQSVAFWCNPISGHATLYWYQQILGQGPKLLIQFQNNGVVDDSQLPKDRFSAERLKGVDSTLKIQPAKLEDSAVYLCASSLGGQSSSTDTQYFGPGTRLTVL.

The rearrangement joins TRBV7-2 to TRBJ2-1; 13 nucleotides match TRBD2. CDR1 is SGHTA and CDR2 is FQGNSA in the germline V gene. CDR3 length: 16 residues. Trimming cost V 5 bases and J 2 bases; bases outside gene matches: 3. The CDR3 here is CASSLTSGGAYNEQFF. The CDR3 DNA is TGTGCCAGCAGCCTAACTAGCGGGGGGGCCTACAATGAGCAGTTCTTC.

The chain combines TRBV27 with TRBJ2-7; 9 bases match TRBD1. Trimming removed 4 bases from V and 2 bases from J; junction bases left unmatched: 3. The CDR3 totals 14 residues. Germline values: CDR1 MNHEY, CDR2 SMNVEV (reference sequence). This CDR3 is CASSSGTGPYEQYF. The CDR3 nucleotides read TGTGCCAGCAGTTCCGGGACAGGGCCCTACGAGCAGTACTTC.

V is TRBV30 and J is TRBJ1-5, with D unclear. Trimming shortened V by 2 bases and J by 3 bases, and 8 bases separated the two germline ends. CDR3 length: 13 amino acids. CDR1 is GTSNPN and CDR2 is SVGIG in the germline V gene (reference sequence). In DNA, the CDR3 is TGTGCCTGGAGTCGGGATTTCAATCAGCCCCAGCATTTT. Translation gives CAWSRDFNQPQHF.

The chain employs TRBV2 and TRBJ2-1; D is possibly TRBD2 (5 bases). Trimming cost V 5 bases and J 8 bases, with 13 bases left between them. This CDR3 is built from 13 residues. Germline CDR1 and CDR2: SNHLY and FYNNEI. This chain's CDR3 is CASSLWEKYEQFF. The DNA for the CDR3 is TGTGCCAGCAGTCTCTGGGAGAAGTATGAGCAGTTCTTC.

This sequence joins TRBV7-6 and TRBJ2-7, with 11 bases matching TRBD2. CDR3 length: 15 residues. V gave up 4 bases and J gave up 0 bases; unmatched junction bases: 2. The V gene's germline CDR1 is SGHVS and CDR2 FNYEAQ. CDR3 in amino acids: CASSSTSGGSYEQYF. The DNA for the CDR3 is TGTGCCAGCAGCTCCACTAGCGGGGGCTCCTACGAGCAGTACTTC. The variable domain in full, completed from reference TRBV7-6 and TRBJ2-7, reads GAGVSQSPRYKVTKRGQDVALRCDPISGHVSLYWYRQALGQGPEFLTYFNYEAQQDKSGLPNDRFSAERPEGSISTLTIQRTEQRDSAMYRCASSSTSGGSYEQYFGPGTRLTVT.

The chain combines TRBV28 with TRBJ1-5; no definite D call. Germline V gene sequence: CDR1 MDHEN, CDR2 SYDVKM. Trimming left V 4 bases short and J 4 bases short, with 11 bases between. This CDR3 region has 14 residues. DNA of the CDR3: TGTGCCAGCAGTTGGAGTCAAGGTAATCAGCCCCAGCATTTT. This sequence encodes CASSWSQGNQPQHF.

The rearrangement uses TRBV3-1 (or the pseudogene TRBV3-2) and TRBJ2-4, with TRBD2 as a possible D gene (5 bases). Germline V gene lookup returns CDR1 LGHDT and CDR2 YNNKEL (reference sequence). CDR3 length equals 14 residues. The V gene lost 4 bases and the J gene lost 6 bases, with 13 bases spanning the gap. The CDR3 sequence is CASSPTGSGNIQYF. The CDR3 DNA sequence: TGTGCCAGCAGCCCCACGGGGAGCGGAAACATTCAGTACTTC.

V usage is TRBV11-2 and J usage is TRBJ2-1; 12 bases agree with TRBD2. Germline assignment: CDR1 SGHAT and CDR2 FQNNGV. The CDR3 runs to 16 residues. V was clipped by 1 base and J by 8 bases; unmatched bases: 6. The DNA for the CDR3 is TGTGCCAGCAGCTTAGCCCCTAGCGGGGGGGCGGATGAGCAGTTCTTC. Its translation is CASSLAPSGGADEQFF.

The rearrangement links TRBV14 to TRBJ1-4, with 7 bases fitting TRBD1. The CDR3 spans 14 residues. Trimming removed 5 bases from V and 2 bases from J; junction bases left unmatched: 2. Germline CDR1 reads SGHDN; CDR2 reads FVKESK. This CDR3 reads CASSTGVTNEKLFF. CDR3 in DNA: TGTGCCAGCAGCACAGGGGTGACTAATGAAAAACTGTTTTTT.

This chain links TRBV19 with TRBJ1-5, with TRBD1 as a possible D gene (6 bases). The CDR3 length is 16 residues. Between the trimmed V and J ends, which lost 9 bases and 0 bases, there was a span of 18 bases. Germline-derived CDR1 and CDR2 are LNHDA and SQIVND (reference sequence). The CDR3 region has the DNA TGTGCCAGCCTAACGTCCGCAGGGGCTAGCAATCAGCCCCAGCATTTT. Translation gives CASLTSAGASNQPQHF.

This clone has just a few counts. The chain employs TRBV5-1 and TRBJ1-1; a weak D match, TRBD1 (6 bases). Germline loops: CDR1 SGHRS, CDR2 YFSETQ. V dropped 6 bases and J dropped 3 bases, with 9 bases sitting between them. The CDR3 sequence is 12 residues long. DNA of the CDR3: TGCGCCAGCACCACAGGGTACACTGAAGCTTTCTTT. This encodes CASTTGYTEAFF.

V is TRBV28 and J is TRBJ1-2; D gene unclear. Per the germline V gene, CDR1 is MDHEN and CDR2 is SYDVKM. The CDR3 is 12 amino acids. This CDR3 reads CASGWITYGYTF. CDR3 sequence (DNA): TGTGCATCAGGCTGGATTACCTATGGCTACACCTTC.

The rearrangement links TRBV7-3 to TRBJ2-3; D gene ambiguous. Germline CDR1 reads SGHTA; CDR2 reads FQGTGA. Deletions cut 1 base from V and 0 bases from J, with 8 bases between. The CDR3 extends over 15 amino acids. The CDR3 loop reads CASSLMSGSTDTQYF. The CDR3 DNA is TGTGCCAGCAGCTTAATGTCAGGCAGCACAGATACGCAGTATTTT. Using reference TRBV7-3 and TRBJ2-3 for the parts outside the CDR3, the full variable domain is GAGVSQTPSNKVTEKGKYVELRCDPISGHTALYWYRQSLGQGPEFLIYFQGTGAADDSGLPNDRFFAVRPEGSVSTLKIQRTERGDSAVYLCASSLMSGSTDTQYFGPGTRLTVL.

The sample holds one count of this clone. J is TRBJ2-2 and V is TRBV6-5; 11 bases agree with TRBD1. V shed 8 bases and J 4 bases; nucleotides not matched to a gene: 3. The germline CDR1 and CDR2 sequences are MNHEY and SVGAGI. The CDR3 sequence is 14 residues long. The CDR3 region is CASSGTGGTGELFF. The CDR3 DNA follows: TGTGCCAGCTCCGGGACAGGGGGCACCGGGGAGCTGTTTTTT.

This chain connects TRBV6-1 to TRBJ1-2; TRBD1 aligns across 7 bases. This CDR3 spans 17 amino acids. Germline V gene lookup returns CDR1 MNHNS and CDR2 SASEGT. V lost 4 bases and J lost 8; bases outside the gene matches: 19. The CDR3 region is CASSATGVSALGKGYTF. The CDR3 DNA sequence: TGTGCCAGCAGTGCCACAGGGGTATCGGCCTTGGGGAAGGGCTACACCTTC.

The chain uses TRBV7-2 and TRBJ1-5, with TRBD1 as a possible D gene (5 bases). This CDR3 spans 15 amino acids. The V gene's germline CDR1 is SGHTA and CDR2 FQGNSA. Trimming pared 6 bases from V and 2 bases from J, leaving 14 bases between. CDR3 coding DNA: TGTGCCAGCAGTTCCGGGACTCTTGGCAATCAGCCCCAGCATTTT. Its protein product is CASSSGTLGNQPQHF. Variable domain in full (rest from reference TRBV7-2 and TRBJ1-5): GAGVSQSPSNKVTEKGKDVELRCDPISGHTALYWYRQSLGQGLEFLIYFQGNSAPDKSGLPSDRFSAERTGGSVSTLTIQRTQQEDSAVYLCASSSGTLGNQPQHFGDGTRLSIL.